Listed below are T cell receptor beta chains from one sample, sequenced in a study of CD8+ T cells in alopecia areata. Data came from immunoSEQ multiplex PCR; TCRdb stores just in-frame clones and leaves some out. In the table there are under 300,000 clones, 60% of which are singletons. The specimen was CD4+ T cells sorted from blood, collected at week 52, from a patient treated with tofacitinib. The receptors here all came from a human donor with alopecia areata. The CDR3 runs from the conserved cysteine through the conserved F or W. A D gene is named only where the DNA matches it firmly. Clone size is not always given. Where it is, it says once, few, many or a class for expanded clones.

12,-,TRBV29-1,TRBJ1-1,-,CSVANLNTEAFF,TGCAGCGTTGCCAATCTGAACACTGAAGCTTTCTTT
15,-,TRBV4-1,TRBJ1-2,-,CASMPREGANYGYTF,TGCGCCAGCATGCCCCGGGAGGGAGCTAACTATGGCTACACCTTC
13,-,TRBV7-7,TRBJ1-1,-,CASSLGFDTEAFF,TGTGCCAGCAGCTTAGGATTCGACACTGAAGCTTTCTTT
15,TRBD1,TRBV6-6,TRBJ2-7,-,CASSTRDRRSTTQYF,TGTGCCAGCAGTACCCGGGACAGGAGATCTACGACGCAGTACTTC
13,-,TRBV6-6,TRBJ1-1,-,CASSLVQNTEAFF,TGTGCCAGCAGTTTGGTCCAGAACACTGAAGCTTTCTTT
13,-,TRBV6-5,TRBJ1-1,few,CASSYGPETEAFF,TGTGCCAGCAGTTACGGCCCGGAGACTGAAGCTTTCTTT
12,-,TRBV15,TRBJ2-1,few,CATSKVYNEQFF,TGTGCCACCAGCAAAGTCTACAATGAGCAGTTCTTC
15,TRBD2,TRBV7-2,TRBJ2-1,-,CASSPRLARNNEQFF,TGTGCCAGCAGCCCACGACTAGCGCGAAACAATGAGCAGTTCTTC
12,-,TRBV30,TRBJ1-2,-,CAWIRTVYGYTF,TGTGCCTGGATCCGGACAGTCTATGGCTACACCTTC
16,-,TRBV19,TRBJ1-6,-,CASSIGDLEINSPLHF,TGTGCCAGTAGTATAGGGGACCTGGAAATTAATTCACCCCTCCACTTT
14,-,TRBV19,TRBJ1-1,-,CASSPRAGRTEAFF,TGTGCCAGTAGTCCCCGGGCGGGTCGCACTGAAGCTTTCTTT
13,-,TRBV15,TRBJ1-4,few,CATSQRQPEKLFF,TGTGCCACCAGCCAGCGACAGCCCGAAAAACTGTTTTTT
13,TRBD1,TRBV6-5,TRBJ1-4,-,CASSRPTGKKLFF,TGTGCCAGCTCCAGGCCGACAGGGAAAAAACTGTTTTTT
15,-,TRBV4-1,TRBJ1-2,-,CASSQEWGVIYGYTF,TGCGCCAGCAGCCAAGAATGGGGGGTTATCTATGGCTACACCTTC
11,-,TRBV19,TRBJ2-1,-,CASSGPGLQFF,TGTGCCAGTAGTGGCCCGGGGCTGCAGTTCTTC
13,-,TRBV29-1,TRBJ2-7,-,CSVFLTGSYEQYF,TGCAGCGTTTTTCTTACAGGCTCCTACGAGCAGTACTTC
15,TRBD2,TRBV9,TRBJ2-2,-,CASSALAGDTGELFF,TGTGCCAGCAGCGCCCTAGCGGGGGACACCGGGGAGCTGTTTTTT
14,TRBD1,TRBV2,TRBJ2-7,-,CASSDGTGSYEQYF,TGTGCCAGCAGTGACGGGACAGGGTCCTACGAGCAGTACTTC
12,-,TRBV30,TRBJ1-6,-,CAWGRYNSPLHF,TGTGCCTGGGGGCGATATAATTCACCCCTCCACTTT
15,-,TRBV9,TRBJ2-2,-,CASSGADSHTGELFF,TGTGCCAGCAGCGGCGCGGACAGCCACACCGGGGAGCTGTTTTTT
18,TRBD1,TRBV30,TRBJ2-6,-,CAWSWKGQGPSGANVLTF,TGTGCCTGGAGTTGGAAGGGACAGGGGCCCTCTGGGGCCAACGTCCTGACTTTC
16,-,TRBV9,TRBJ2-2,-,CASSGYRASLTGELFF,TGTGCCAGCAGCGGGTACAGGGCGAGTCTCACCGGGGAGCTGTTTTTT
15,-,TRBV25-1,TRBJ1-4,-,CASSVGTAYNEKLFF,TGTGCCAGCAGTGTCGGGACTGCTTATAATGAAAAACTGTTTTTT
11,-,TRBV20-1,TRBJ2-3,-,CSARGKHTQYF,TGCAGTGCTAGAGGAAAGCATACGCAGTATTTT
15,-,TRBV30,TRBJ1-6,-,CAWSVSPGRNSPLHF,TGTGCCTGGAGTGTAAGCCCGGGGCGGAATTCACCCCTCCACTTT
13,-,TRBV29-1,TRBJ1-1,-,CSVEDRTNTEAFF,TGCAGCGTTGAAGATCGCACGAACACTGAAGCTTTCTTT
15,-,TRBV5-4,TRBJ1-1,-,CASSLEGTRNTEAFF,TGTGCCAGCAGCTTGGAGGGGACGAGGAACACTGAAGCTTTCTTT